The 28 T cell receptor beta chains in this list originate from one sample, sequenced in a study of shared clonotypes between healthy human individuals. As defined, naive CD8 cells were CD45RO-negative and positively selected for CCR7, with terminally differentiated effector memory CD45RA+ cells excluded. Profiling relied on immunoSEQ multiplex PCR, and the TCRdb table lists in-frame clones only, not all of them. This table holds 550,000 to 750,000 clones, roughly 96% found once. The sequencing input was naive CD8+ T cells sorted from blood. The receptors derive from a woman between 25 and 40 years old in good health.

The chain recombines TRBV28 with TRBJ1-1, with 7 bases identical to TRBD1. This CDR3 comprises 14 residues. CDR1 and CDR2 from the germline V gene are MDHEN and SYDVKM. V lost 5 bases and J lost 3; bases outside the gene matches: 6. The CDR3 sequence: CASSRTGSDTEAFF. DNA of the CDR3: TGTGCCAGCAGTAGGACAGGATCGGACACTGAAGCTTTCTTT. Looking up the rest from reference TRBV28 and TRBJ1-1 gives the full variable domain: DVKVTQSSRYLVKRTGEKVFLECVQDMDHENMFWYRQDPGLGLRLIYFSYDVKMKEKGDIPEGYSVSREKKERFSLILESASTNQTSMYLCASSRTGSDTEAFFGQGTRLTVV.

The CDR3 nucleotides read TGCGCCAGCAGTACGACAGGGGGTGGTGAGACCCAGTACTTC. Translation gives CASSTTGGGETQYF. The chain is built from TRBV10-2 and TRBJ2-5; 9 nucleotides match TRBD1. Germline assignment: CDR1 WSHSY and CDR2 SAAADI. This CDR3 region has 14 residues. Germline trimming cut 5 bases from V and 5 bases from J; bases unmatched to any gene: 6.

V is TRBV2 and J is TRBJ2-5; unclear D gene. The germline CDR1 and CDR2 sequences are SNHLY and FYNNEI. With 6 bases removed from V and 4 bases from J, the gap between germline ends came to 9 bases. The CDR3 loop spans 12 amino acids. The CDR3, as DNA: TGTGCCAGCAGAGAAAACAGAGAGACCCAGTACTTC. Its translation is CASRENRETQYF. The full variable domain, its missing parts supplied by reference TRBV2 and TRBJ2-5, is EPEVTQTPSHQVTQMGQEVILRCVPISNHLYFYWYRQILGQKVEFLVSFYNNEISEKSEIFDDQFSVERPDGSNFTLKIRSTKLEDSAMYFCASRENRETQYFGPGTRLLVL.

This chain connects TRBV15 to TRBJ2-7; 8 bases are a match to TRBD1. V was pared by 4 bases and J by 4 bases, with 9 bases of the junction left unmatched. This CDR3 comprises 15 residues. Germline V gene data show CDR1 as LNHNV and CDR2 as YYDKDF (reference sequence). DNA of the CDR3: TGTGCCACCAGCACTGATTTCAGGGGGCCATACGAGCAGTACTTC. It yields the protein CATSTDFRGPYEQYF. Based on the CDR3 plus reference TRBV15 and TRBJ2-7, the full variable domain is DAMVIQNPRYQVTQFGKPVTLSCSQTLNHNVMYWYQQKSSQAPKLLFHYYDKDFNNEADTPDNFQSRRPNTSFCFLDIRSPGLGDTAMYLCATSTDFRGPYEQYFGPGTRLTVT.

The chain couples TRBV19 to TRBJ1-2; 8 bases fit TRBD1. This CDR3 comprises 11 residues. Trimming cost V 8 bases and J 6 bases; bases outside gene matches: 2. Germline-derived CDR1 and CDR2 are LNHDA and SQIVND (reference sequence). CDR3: CASWTGHGYTF. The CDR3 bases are TGTGCCAGTTGGACAGGGCATGGCTACACCTTC. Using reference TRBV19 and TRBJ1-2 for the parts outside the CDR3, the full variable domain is DGGITQSPKYLFRKEGQNVTLSCEQNLNHDAMYWYRQDPGQGLRLIYYSQIVNDFQKGDIAEGYSVSREKKESFPLTVTSAQKNPTAFYLCASWTGHGYTFGSGTRLTVV.

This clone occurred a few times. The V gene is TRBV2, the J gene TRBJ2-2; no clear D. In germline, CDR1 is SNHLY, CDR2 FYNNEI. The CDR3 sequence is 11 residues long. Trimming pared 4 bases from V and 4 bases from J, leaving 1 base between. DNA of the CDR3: TGTGCCAGCAGTGGCACCGGGGAGCTGTTTTTT. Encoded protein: CASSGTGELFF.

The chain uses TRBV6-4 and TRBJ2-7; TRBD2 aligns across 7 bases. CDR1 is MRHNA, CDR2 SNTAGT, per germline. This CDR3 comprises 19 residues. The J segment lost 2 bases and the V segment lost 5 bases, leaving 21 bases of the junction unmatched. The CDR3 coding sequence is TGTGCCAGCAGTCAACCTAATGCGGGAGAGTATGCCGTTCCCTACGAGCAGTACTTC. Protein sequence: CASSQPNAGEYAVPYEQYF.

CDR3 in amino acids: CASSKRDPENEQFF. The CDR3 bases are TGTGCCAGCAGTAAGCGGGATCCGGAAAATGAGCAGTTCTTC. V gene TRBV25-1 combines with J gene TRBJ2-1; 7 nucleotides line up with TRBD2. V was clipped by 5 bases and J by 7 bases; unmatched bases: 8. CDR3 length: 14 residues. Germline CDR1 reads MGHDK; CDR2 reads SYGVNS.

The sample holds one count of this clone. CDR3 nucleotide sequence: TGTGCCAGCAGCCAAAACAGGGAAGGAACTGAAGCTTTCTTT. Its translation is CASSQNREGTEAFF. The V call is TRBV4-2, the J call TRBJ1-1, with a possible D match to TRBD1 (6 bases). Looked up from germline, CDR1 is LGHNA and CDR2 is YNFKEQ. Trimming removed 2 bases at V and 5 bases at J, with 12 bases between. The CDR3 sequence is 14 residues long.

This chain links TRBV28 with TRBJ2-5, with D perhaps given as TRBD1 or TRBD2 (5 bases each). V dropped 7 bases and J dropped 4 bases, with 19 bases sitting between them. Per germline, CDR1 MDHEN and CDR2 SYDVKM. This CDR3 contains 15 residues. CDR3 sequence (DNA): TGTGCCAGCAAGACGAACCGGGACGCCAGAGAGACCCAGTACTTC. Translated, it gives CASKTNRDARETQYF.

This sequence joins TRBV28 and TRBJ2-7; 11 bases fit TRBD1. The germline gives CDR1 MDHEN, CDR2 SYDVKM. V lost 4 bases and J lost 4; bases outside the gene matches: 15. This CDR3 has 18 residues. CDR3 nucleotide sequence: TGTGCCAGCAGTTACGGACACCCGGACAGGGGGCTCGTATACGAGCAGTACTTC. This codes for CASSYGHPDRGLVYEQYF.

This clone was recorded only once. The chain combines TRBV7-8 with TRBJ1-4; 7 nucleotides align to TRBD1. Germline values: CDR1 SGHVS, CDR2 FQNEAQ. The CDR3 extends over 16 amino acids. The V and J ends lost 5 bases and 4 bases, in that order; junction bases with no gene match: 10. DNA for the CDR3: TGTGCCAGCAGCGCACCTGACAGGGCCAGTAATGAAAAACTGTTTTTT. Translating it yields CASSAPDRASNEKLFF.

The CDR3 sequence is CASSHYGTGELGYTF. CDR3 DNA: TGCGCCAGCAGCCATTACGGGACAGGGGAGCTTGGCTACACCTTC. This chain links TRBV4-1 with TRBJ1-2, with TRBD1 matching 10 bases. The V and J ends lost 3 bases and 7 bases, in that order; junction bases with no gene match: 8. This CDR3 has 15 residues. Germline V gene lookup returns CDR1 MGHRA and CDR2 YSYEKL.

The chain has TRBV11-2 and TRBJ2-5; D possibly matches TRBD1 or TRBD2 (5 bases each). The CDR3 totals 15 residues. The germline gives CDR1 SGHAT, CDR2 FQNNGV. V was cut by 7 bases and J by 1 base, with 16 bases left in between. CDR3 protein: CASNHFGDLQETQYF. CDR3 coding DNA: TGTGCCAGCAACCATTTTGGGGACCTCCAAGAGACCCAGTACTTC.

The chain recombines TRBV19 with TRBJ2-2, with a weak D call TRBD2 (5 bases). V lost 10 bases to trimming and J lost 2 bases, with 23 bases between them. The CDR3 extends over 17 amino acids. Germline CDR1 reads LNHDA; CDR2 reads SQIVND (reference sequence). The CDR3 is CATQEWAREGNTGELFF. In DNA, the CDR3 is TGTGCCACCCAAGAGTGGGCTAGAGAGGGTAACACCGGGGAGCTGTTTTTT.

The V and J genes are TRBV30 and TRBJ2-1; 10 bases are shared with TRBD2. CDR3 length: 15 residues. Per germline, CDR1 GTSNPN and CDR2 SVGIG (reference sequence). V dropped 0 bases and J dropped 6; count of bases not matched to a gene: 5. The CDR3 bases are TGTGCCTGGAGTGTATGGGCTAGCGGGGGCAATGAGCAGTTCTTC. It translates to CAWSVWASGGNEQFF. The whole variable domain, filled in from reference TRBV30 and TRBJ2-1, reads SQTIHQWPATLVQPVGSPLSLECTVEGTSNPNLYWYRQAAGRGLQLLFYSVGIGQISSEVPQNLSASRPQDRQFILSSKKLLLSDSGFYLCAWSVWASGGNEQFFGPGTRLTVL.

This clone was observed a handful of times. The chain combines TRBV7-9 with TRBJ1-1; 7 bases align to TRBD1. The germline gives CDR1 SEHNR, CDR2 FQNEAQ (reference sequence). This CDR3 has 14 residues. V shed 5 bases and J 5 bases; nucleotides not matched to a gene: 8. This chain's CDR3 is CASSHPDRETEAFF. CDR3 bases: TGTGCCAGCAGCCATCCCGACAGGGAGACTGAAGCTTTCTTT. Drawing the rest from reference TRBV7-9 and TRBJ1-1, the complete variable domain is DTGVSQNPRHKITKRGQNVTFRCDPISEHNRLYWYRQTLGQGPEFLTYFQNEAQLEKSRLLSDRFSAERPKGSFSTLEIQRTEQGDSAMYLCASSHPDRETEAFFGQGTRLTVV.

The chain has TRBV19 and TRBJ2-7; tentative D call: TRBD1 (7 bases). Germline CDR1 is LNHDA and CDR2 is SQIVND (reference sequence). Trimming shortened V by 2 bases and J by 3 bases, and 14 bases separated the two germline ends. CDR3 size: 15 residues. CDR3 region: CASSIWGDSRYEQYF. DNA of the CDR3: TGTGCCAGTAGTATATGGGGGGACAGCCGCTACGAGCAGTACTTC.

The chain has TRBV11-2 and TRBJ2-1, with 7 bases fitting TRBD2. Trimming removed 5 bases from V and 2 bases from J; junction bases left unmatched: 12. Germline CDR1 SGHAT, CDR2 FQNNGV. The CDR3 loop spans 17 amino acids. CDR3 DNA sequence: TGTGCCAGCAGCCCATCCCCCGCTAGCGGACCCTACAATGAGCAGTTCTTC. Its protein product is CASSPSPASGPYNEQFF.

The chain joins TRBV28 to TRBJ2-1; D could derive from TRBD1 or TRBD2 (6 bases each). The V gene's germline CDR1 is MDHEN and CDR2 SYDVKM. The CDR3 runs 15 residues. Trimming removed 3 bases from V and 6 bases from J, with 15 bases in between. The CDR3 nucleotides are TGTGCCAGCAGTTTTAGCTGGGGGGCGTCCAATGAGCAGTTCTTC. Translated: CASSFSWGASNEQFF.

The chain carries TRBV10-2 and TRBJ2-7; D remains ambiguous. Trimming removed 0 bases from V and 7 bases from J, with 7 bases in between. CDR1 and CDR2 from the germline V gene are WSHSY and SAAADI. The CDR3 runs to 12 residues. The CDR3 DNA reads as TGCGCCAGCAGTGAGTCCGGGCGAGAGCAGTACTTC. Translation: CASSESGREQYF.

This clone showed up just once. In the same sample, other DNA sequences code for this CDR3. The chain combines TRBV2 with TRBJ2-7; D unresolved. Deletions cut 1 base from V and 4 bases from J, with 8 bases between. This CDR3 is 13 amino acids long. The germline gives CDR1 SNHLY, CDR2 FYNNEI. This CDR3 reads CASSEGLGYEQYF. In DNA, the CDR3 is TGTGCCAGCAGTGAAGGACTTGGGTACGAGCAGTACTTC. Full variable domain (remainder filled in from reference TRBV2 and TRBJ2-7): EPEVTQTPSHQVTQMGQEVILRCVPISNHLYFYWYRQILGQKVEFLVSFYNNEISEKSEIFDDQFSVERPDGSNFTLKIRSTKLEDSAMYFCASSEGLGYEQYFGPGTRLTVT.

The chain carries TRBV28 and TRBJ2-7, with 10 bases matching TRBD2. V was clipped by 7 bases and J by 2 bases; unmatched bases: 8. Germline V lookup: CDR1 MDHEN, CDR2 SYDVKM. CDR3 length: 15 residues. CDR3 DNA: TGTGCCAGCAAGGGGGGACTAGCGTCGACCTACGAGCAGTACTTC. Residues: CASKGGLASTYEQYF.

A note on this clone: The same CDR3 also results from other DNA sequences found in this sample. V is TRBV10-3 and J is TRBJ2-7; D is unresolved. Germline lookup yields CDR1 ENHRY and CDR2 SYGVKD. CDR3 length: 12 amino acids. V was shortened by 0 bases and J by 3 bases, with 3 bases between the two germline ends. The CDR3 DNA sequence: TGTGCCATCAGTGAGTCGCTCTACGAGCAGTACTTC. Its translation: CAISESLYEQYF.

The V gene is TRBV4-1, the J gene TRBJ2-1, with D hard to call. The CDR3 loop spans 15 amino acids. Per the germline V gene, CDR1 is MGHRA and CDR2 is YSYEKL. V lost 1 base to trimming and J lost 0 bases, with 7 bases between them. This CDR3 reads CASSQGKSSYNEQFF. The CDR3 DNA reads TGCGCCAGCAGCCAAGGGAAGAGCTCCTACAATGAGCAGTTCTTC.

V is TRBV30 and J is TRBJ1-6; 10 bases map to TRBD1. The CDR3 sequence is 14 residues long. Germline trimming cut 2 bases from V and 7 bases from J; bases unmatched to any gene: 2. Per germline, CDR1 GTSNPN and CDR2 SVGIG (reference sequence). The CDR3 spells CAWSSGQGNSPLHF. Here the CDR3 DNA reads TGTGCCTGGAGTTCGGGACAGGGGAATTCACCCCTCCACTTT.

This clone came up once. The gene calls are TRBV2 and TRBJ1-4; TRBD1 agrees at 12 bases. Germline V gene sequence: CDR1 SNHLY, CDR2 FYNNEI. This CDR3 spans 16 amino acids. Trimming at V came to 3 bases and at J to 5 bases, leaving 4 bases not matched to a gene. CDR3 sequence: CASSDWDRGRNEKLFF. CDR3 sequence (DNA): TGTGCCAGCAGTGACTGGGACAGGGGGCGAAATGAAAAACTGTTTTTT.

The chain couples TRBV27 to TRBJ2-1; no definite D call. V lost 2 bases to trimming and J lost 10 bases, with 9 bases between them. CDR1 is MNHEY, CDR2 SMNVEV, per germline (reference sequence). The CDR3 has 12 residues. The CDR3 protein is CASSLGSREQFF. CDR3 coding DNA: TGTGCCAGCAGTTTAGGGTCCCGAGAGCAGTTCTTC.